This T cell receptor (beta chain) is drawn from a study of graft-versus-host responses after intestinal transplantation. The data were produced by immunoSEQ multiplex PCR, yet TCRdb's version contains in-frame clones alone and is incomplete. The table records around 110,000 clones, 90% of them present only once. Concerning this clone itself: As yet, its antigen is unknown.

This CDR3 contains 15 residues. V lost 4 bases and J lost 6; bases outside the gene matches: 10. Germline-derived CDR1 and CDR2 are MNHNY and SVGAGI (reference sequence). This clonotype originated in a human donor who received an intestinal transplant. Source: unstimulated CD4+ T cells sorted from spleen or lymph node cells, taken before intestinal transplant. V gene TRBV6-6 combines with J gene TRBJ1-1, with 8 bases matching TRBD1. CDR3 sequence: CASSSGTGIPAEAFF. CDR3 DNA sequence: TGTGCCAGCAGTTCCGGGACAGGAATTCCCGCTGAAGCTTTCTTT.